This section outlines one T cell receptor (beta chain) sequence together with its context. Here immunoSEQ multiplex PCR was the method, and the copy in TCRdb shows in-frame clones only, minus some. The sample yields hundreds of thousands of clones, approximately 89% seen once. These data are taken from a study of shared T cell receptors in the human thymus. The CDR3 covers 18 residues. The germline V and J ends were trimmed by 5 bases and 2 bases, with 24 bases remaining between them. The germline gives CDR1 LNHNV, CDR2 YYDKDF (reference sequence). The same data also went into a second study, on human thymus T cells. This second report adds: Corrective heart surgery yielded resections, and these provided the thymus tissue. Repertoires sampled from thymus and blood appeared biased in V and J gene usage. Related work found strong thymic repertoire overlap between unrelated individuals.

The sample taken for sequencing was thymocytes. The chain recombines TRBV15 with TRBJ2-5; weak D call: TRBD2 (5 bases). The receptor was derived from a boy less than two years old with a congenital heart defect. CDR3 sequence: CATSPKGPEGEGQETQYF. The CDR3 DNA reads as TGTGCCACCAGCCCCAAAGGGCCTGAGGGAGAGGGACAAGAGACCCAGTACTTC.